Presented here are 24 T cell receptor beta chains from one specimen sequenced in a study of blood T cells in healthy people across ages. A second about 7 to 12 cycle PCR used barcoded and J-beta primers. TCRdb re-derived calls from the 5' RACE reads in MiXCR, one entry per CDR3 protein. The data contain hundreds of thousands of distinct CDR3 sequences, 25% to 35% of them seen just once; the ten biggest clones take up approximately 15%. The specimen was blood. Source of these receptors: a woman older than 75 in good health.

This clonotype was seen repeatedly, ten times or more. The V call is TRBV5-1, the J call TRBJ2-3; TRBD1 matches 8 bases. Germline V gene lookup returns CDR1 SGHRS and CDR2 YFSETQ. This CDR3 spans 17 amino acids. Trimming cost V 0 bases and J 1 base; bases outside gene matches: 7. Here the CDR3 DNA reads TGCGCCAGCAGCTTGGCCTTGGGACAGGCAGGCACAGATACGCAGTATTTT. It specifies CASSLALGQAGTDTQYF.

This clonotype showed up just once. The chain is built from TRBV7-9 and TRBJ2-2; D not resolved. Trimming pared 3 bases from V and 5 bases from J, leaving 10 bases between. This CDR3 has 14 amino acids. Germline V gene lookup returns CDR1 SEHNR and CDR2 FQNEAQ (reference sequence). CDR3 DNA sequence: TGTGCCAGCAGCTTCCTGACCAGGACCGGGGAGCTGTTTTTT. Its translation: CASSFLTRTGELFF.

The rearrangement uses TRBV28 and TRBJ2-4, with 9 nucleotides matching TRBD1. The DNA end is more similar to TRBJ2-7, so the J call may be wrong. Germline V gene lookup returns CDR1 MDHEN and CDR2 SYDVKM. The CDR3 spans 14 residues. Written as DNA, the CDR3 is TGTGCCGCGGAAACCGGGACAGGGACCTACGAGCAGTACTTC. Translating gives CAAETGTGTYEQYF.

The sample holds a few counts of this clonotype. The rearrangement joins TRBV6-6 to TRBJ2-3; D is uncertain. V was pared by 7 bases and J by 1 base, with 12 bases between. The CDR3 extends over 14 amino acids. The germline gives CDR1 MNHNY, CDR2 SVGAGI (reference sequence). The CDR3 region has the DNA TGTGCCAGCAACCCAATCCGTGGCACAGATACGCAGTATTTT. Protein sequence: CASNPIRGTDTQYF.

This clonotype was recorded many times. The rearrangement links TRBV7-3 to TRBJ2-5; D tentatively fits TRBD1 or TRBD2 (6 bases each). This CDR3 spans 14 amino acids. Trimming took 0 bases from V and 7 from J, leaving 12 bases between them. Germline-derived CDR1 and CDR2 are SGHTA and FQGTGA. The CDR3 sequence is CASSLTGGLGTQYF. In nucleotides, the CDR3 is TGTGCCAGCAGCTTAACGGGGGGCTTGGGGACCCAGTACTTC.

This clonotype was recorded many times. J is TRBJ1-2 and V is TRBV20-1; D is perhaps TRBD1 (5 bases). The V gene lost 6 bases and the J gene lost 0 bases, with 20 bases spanning the gap. Germline V CDR1 and CDR2: DFQATT, SNEGSKA (reference sequence). The CDR3 runs to 16 residues. Here the CDR3 reads CSAKDGGRRANYGYTF. CDR3 nucleotide sequence: TGCAGTGCAAAAGACGGGGGGAGGCGAGCTAACTATGGCTACACCTTC.

This clonotype was seen a handful of times. The genes are TRBV5-1 and TRBJ1-4; 9 nucleotides agree with TRBD1. Germline CDR1 and CDR2: SGHRS and YFSETQ. V lost 4 bases to trimming and J lost 8 bases; unmatched junction nucleotides: 12. The CDR3 is 16 residues long. The CDR3: CASSKTHRGRGEKLFF. The DNA for the CDR3 is TGCGCCAGCAGCAAGACGCACAGGGGGCGAGGGGAAAAACTGTTTTTT.

The sample holds many counts of this clonotype. The V gene is TRBV12-3 or TRBV12-4, the J gene TRBJ1-5; D is undetermined. V shed 1 base and J shed 6 bases, with 4 bases lying between them. The CDR3 loop spans 12 amino acids. The CDR3 loop is CASSLVSQPQHF. As DNA, the CDR3 is TGTGCCAGCAGTTTAGTCAGTCAGCCCCAGCATTTT.

This chain uses TRBV12-3 or TRBV12-4 with TRBJ1-1, with D tentatively TRBD1 (5 bases). The CDR3 sequence is 13 residues long. V lost 3 bases, J lost 5 bases, and 10 bases lay in between. The CDR3 sequence is CASSLGGWTEAFF. The CDR3 nucleotides are TGTGCCAGCAGTTTGGGGGGGTGGACTGAAGCTTTCTTT.

In its sample, this clonotype was seen once. The junction shows a germline mismatch at one end, possibly a read error. The CDR3 reads CASSPIAGVGDEQSF. As DNA, the CDR3 is TGCGCCAGCAGCCCTATAGCGGGAGTAGGAGATGAGCAGTCCTTC. V usage is TRBV5-1 and J usage is TRBJ2-1, with 9 bases lining up with TRBD2. The CDR3 loop spans 15 amino acids. The germline gives CDR1 SGHRS, CDR2 YFSETQ.

This clonotype was recorded at least ten times. The V gene is TRBV9, the J gene TRBJ2-5; D is undetermined. Germline V CDR1 and CDR2: SGDLS, YYNGEE. Trimming removed 0 bases from V and 1 base from J, with 10 bases in between. The CDR3 has 15 amino acids. The CDR3 spells CASSVGSVIQETQYF. In DNA, the CDR3 is TGTGCCAGCAGCGTAGGGTCAGTTATCCAAGAGACCCAGTACTTC.

This chain joins TRBV6-6 and TRBJ1-1; D gene uncertain. This CDR3 is built from 13 residues. The germline CDR1 and CDR2 sequences are MNHNY and SVGAGI (reference sequence). Trimming took off 6 bases at V and 7 bases at J, with 15 bases between the two ends. DNA of the CDR3: TGTGCCAGCAGCTCACCTGCGGCTGGTGAAGCTTTCTTT. Protein: CASSSPAAGEAFF.

This clonotype was seen ten or more times. This rearrangement joins TRBV6-5 to TRBJ2-3; tentative D call: TRBD1 (6 bases). V gave up 2 bases and J gave up 2 bases, with 11 bases separating them. Per the germline V gene, CDR1 is MNHEY and CDR2 is SVGAGI. The CDR3 is made up of 15 amino acids. Here the CDR3 reads CASSYGGSLTDTQYF. CDR3 in DNA: TGTGCCAGCAGTTACGGGGGCAGTCTCACAGATACGCAGTATTTT.

This clonotype occurred many times. This chain links TRBV2 with TRBJ2-7; D call uncertain. Germline CDR1 is SNHLY and CDR2 is FYNNEI. The ends were cut back, 6 bases at V and 5 bases at J, with 14 bases in the middle. The CDR3 has 13 residues. The CDR3 region has the DNA TGTGCCAGCAGAGGTACACTCCCCCACGAGCAGTACTTC. Its translation is CASRGTLPHEQYF.

About this clonotype itself: Being one base from a much bigger clone, this may be a read error. This chain joins TRBV29-1 and TRBJ2-1; a possible D gene is TRBD1 (5 bases). Germline CDR1 SQVTM, CDR2 ANQGSEA. Trimming left V 1 base short and J 13 bases short, with 14 bases between. The CDR3 contains 12 residues. CDR3 protein: CSVEVGQETQFF. CDR3 DNA: TGCAGCGTTGAAGTTGGACAAGAGACCCAGTTCTTC.

The chain couples TRBV5-1 to TRBJ1-1; 10 nucleotides line up with TRBD1. The CDR3 sequence is 16 residues long. V trimming: 0 bases; J trimming: 2 bases; junction bases outside the gene matches: 4. Germline-derived CDR1 and CDR2 are SGHRS and YFSETQ. The CDR3 spells CASSLGQGARNTEAFF. CDR3 coding DNA: TGCGCCAGCAGCTTGGGACAGGGGGCCCGAAACACTGAAGCTTTCTTT.

In regard to this clonotype: One base away lies a much larger clone, so this may be a sequencing read error. This chain links TRBV18 with TRBJ2-7, with D unresolved. Trimming took 8 bases from V and 0 from J, leaving 14 bases between them. This CDR3 has 14 amino acids. The germline CDR1 and CDR2 sequences are KGHSH and LQKENI. In DNA, the CDR3 is TGTGCCAGCCCACTTAAGGACGGCTCCTACGAGCAGTACTTC. Protein product: CASPLKDGSYEQYF.

This clonotype was counted at least ten times. The genes are TRBV5-4 and TRBJ2-7; TRBD1 matches at 8 bases. The CDR3 length is 14 residues. The V gene end was trimmed by 4 bases and the J gene end by 7 bases; junction bases not matched to a gene: 10. Looked up from germline, CDR1 is SGHNT and CDR2 is YYREEE (reference sequence). CDR3 sequence reads: CASSPRTGLGEQYF. The CDR3 DNA sequence: TGTGCCAGCAGCCCTCGGACAGGGCTGGGGGAGCAGTACTTC.

Many counts were recorded for this clonotype. The chain recombines TRBV18 with TRBJ2-3, with a possible D match to TRBD1 (5 bases). The CDR3 covers 17 residues. V was clipped by 0 bases and J by 0 bases, with 13 bases between them. Germline CDR1 reads KGHSH; CDR2 reads LQKENI. The CDR3 region has the DNA TGTGCCAGCTCACCACCATCCAGGACACCGAGCACAGATACGCAGTATTTT. This sequence encodes CASSPPSRTPSTDTQYF.

This clonotype was seen repeatedly, ten times or more. This chain joins TRBV15 and TRBJ2-1; D uncertain. Germline V gene sequence: CDR1 LNHNV, CDR2 YYDKDF (reference sequence). The CDR3 runs 15 residues. Trimming cost V 0 bases and J 1 base, with 7 bases left between them. In DNA, the CDR3 is TGTGCCACCAGCAGAGATTGGGGTTCCTACAATGAGCAGTTCTTC. This codes for CATSRDWGSYNEQFF.

V gene TRBV9 combines with J gene TRBJ2-6; D remains ambiguous. V gave up 4 bases and J gave up 1 base, with 6 bases separating them. Germline CDR1 is SGDLS and CDR2 is YYNGEE. This CDR3 contains 14 residues. The CDR3 reads CASSSISGANVLTF. The CDR3 region has the DNA TGTGCCAGCAGCTCCATATCTGGGGCCAACGTCCTGACTTTC.

In regard to this clonotype: A read error may explain this, as a much larger clone is one base away. The V and J genes are TRBV20-1 and TRBJ1-1; a weak D match, TRBD1 (5 bases). CDR1 and CDR2 (germline): DFQATT, SNEGSKA (reference sequence). V lost 2 bases, J lost 9 bases, and 13 bases lay in between. The CDR3 covers 12 residues. The CDR3 region is CSARLRGGKAFF. DNA of the CDR3: TGCAGTGCTAGATTGAGGGGAGGAAAAGCTTTCTTT.

This chain joins TRBV27 and TRBJ2-1; tentatively, D is TRBD1 (6 bases). The germline V and J ends were trimmed by 9 bases and 4 bases, with 22 bases remaining between them. Germline lookup yields CDR1 MNHEY and CDR2 SMNVEV (reference sequence). This CDR3 contains 16 residues. DNA for the CDR3: TGTGCCAGTGGGGGTCAAACAGGGAGAGGGTACAATGAGCAGTTCTTC. It encodes CASGGQTGRGYNEQFF.

This chain connects TRBV7-9 to TRBJ1-1; D is uncertain. Per the germline V gene, CDR1 is SEHNR and CDR2 is FQNEAQ (reference sequence). This CDR3 is built from 11 residues. The V end lost 3 bases, the J end lost 6 bases, and 5 bases lay between the germline ends. CDR3 bases: TGTGCCAGCAGCTTCGTAGCTGAAGCTTTCTTT. Protein product: CASSFVAEAFF.